This T cell receptor delta chain came from a study of γδ T cells in repeated Plasmodium falciparum infection. Across the study: Malian children with intense seasonal malaria exposure were compared with matched Australian children. Timepoints: baseline, immediately before selected infections, and 21 days after every infection.

TRG and TRD sequences were obtained from every sorted gammadelta sample. TCRdb reapplied CATT to the multiplex PCR reads. The repertoire includes 50,000 or so delta-chain clones, 1.6% of them detected once, and about 9.1% sits in the top ten. Gammadelta T cells were flow-sorted from PBMC into Vgamma9/Vdelta2+ and Vdelta2-negative populations for bulk analysis. In this sample, this clone turned up many times. Its matching antigen is unknown. The mismatch at residue 7 between this DNA's translation and the TCRdb protein of a much larger clone likely reflects a read error; the protein shown is translated from the DNA. Study-level points and caveats: Many TCRgamma sequences overlapped between individuals in stable Vgamma9/Vdelta2+ repertoires.

The trim removed 0 bases at V and 0 bases at J, leaving 8 bases unmatched. Germline lookup yields CDR1 GEAIGNYY and CDR2 EKD. The CDR3 spans 17 residues. The sequenced sample was gamma-delta T cells from blood. The rearrangement joins TRDV2 to TRDJ1, with 8 positions matching TRDD3. This TCR derives from a pool of human donors (malaria-infected and uninfected, not separated). The CDR3 loop reads CACDTVPGIRNTDKLIF. In nucleotides, the CDR3 is TGTGCCTGTGACACCGTCCCCGGGATACGAAACACCGATAAACTCATCTTT.